This is a list of T cell receptor beta chains from one sample in a study of blood T cells in healthy people across ages. One entry per CDR3 protein, called by TCRdb with MiXCR from the 5' RACE reads. Among about 640,000 distinct CDR3 sequences, 45% to 65% were seen once, and the ten largest hold 30% to 40%. Specimen: blood. These receptors were obtained from a man between 60 and 70 years old in good health. Both conserved end residues are part of each CDR3. The D gene is left open where the match is weak. Size values are once, few and many counts, or a class for expanded clones, and some rows have none.

clone_size: .
j_call: TRBJ1-3
d_call: TRBD1
v_call: TRBV20-1
cdr3_nt: TGCAGTGCTGCAGGGGGAACTGGAAACACCATATATTTT
cdr3_aa: CSAAGGTGNTIYF

clone_size: .
j_call: TRBJ1-2
d_call: .
v_call: TRBV25-1
cdr3_nt: TGTGCCAGCAGTCAAACCGGGAGGAGCTATGGCTACACCTTC
cdr3_aa: CASSQTGRSYGYTF

clone_size: .
j_call: TRBJ1-6
d_call: TRBD1
v_call: TRBV27
cdr3_nt: TGTGCCAGCAGCCAAGGACAGGGCACCTATAATTCACCCCTCCACTTT
cdr3_aa: CASSQGQGTYNSPLHF

clone_size: .
j_call: TRBJ2-1
d_call: TRBD2
v_call: TRBV3-1
cdr3_nt: TGTGCCAGCAGCCCGCGGGGGGCCGACAATGAGCAGTTCTTC
cdr3_aa: CASSPRGADNEQFF

clone_size: few
j_call: TRBJ2-4
d_call: TRBD1
v_call: TRBV6-1
cdr3_nt: TGTGCCAGCAGTGAGATAACAGGGGTGGGAAACATTCAGTACTTC
cdr3_aa: CASSEITGVGNIQYF

clone_size: .
j_call: TRBJ2-3
d_call: TRBD1
v_call: TRBV5-1
cdr3_nt: TGCGCCGGCAGCCGAGAGAACAGGGGGTCGGCAGATACGCAGTATTTT
cdr3_aa: CAGSRENRGSADTQYF

clone_size: few
j_call: TRBJ2-7
d_call: .
v_call: TRBV21-1
cdr3_nt: TGTGCCAGCAGCAGGAGGGACATTTACGAGCAGTACTTC
cdr3_aa: CASSRRDIYEQYF

clone_size: .
j_call: TRBJ1-1
d_call: .
v_call: TRBV5-1
cdr3_nt: TGCGCCAGCCGAGGGCCTATGAACACTGAAGCTTTCTTT
cdr3_aa: CASRGPMNTEAFF

clone_size: .
j_call: TRBJ2-3
d_call: .
v_call: TRBV7-9
cdr3_nt: TGTGCCAGCAGTCCGGGTGTGAGCACAGATACGCAGTATTTT
cdr3_aa: CASSPGVSTDTQYF

clone_size: .
j_call: TRBJ2-5
d_call: TRBD2
v_call: TRBV7-2
cdr3_nt: TGTGCCAGCAGCTTATCGCGGGAGAAGACCCAGTACTTC
cdr3_aa: CASSLSREKTQYF

clone_size: .
j_call: TRBJ1-5
d_call: TRBD1
v_call: TRBV27
cdr3_nt: TGTGCCAGCAGCCCTGAAGGACAGGGAAGGGATCAGCCCCAGCATTTT
cdr3_aa: CASSPEGQGRDQPQHF

clone_size: .
j_call: TRBJ2-7
d_call: TRBD1
v_call: TRBV15
cdr3_nt: TGTGCCACCAGCAGGGGCAAGTCTACCGGGACAGTCCACTACGAGCAGTACTTC
cdr3_aa: CATSRGKSTGTVHYEQYF

clone_size: .
j_call: TRBJ2-1
d_call: TRBD1
v_call: TRBV3-1
cdr3_nt: TGTGCCAGCAGCCTAAGGACAGGGGCCGTGGATGAGCAGTTCTTC
cdr3_aa: CASSLRTGAVDEQFF

clone_size: .
j_call: TRBJ1-2
d_call: TRBD1
v_call: TRBV25-1
cdr3_nt: TGTGCCAGCAGGGAGACAGGGAGGCCCTATGGCTACACCTTC
cdr3_aa: CASRETGRPYGYTF

clone_size: .
j_call: TRBJ2-3
d_call: .
v_call: TRBV5-1
cdr3_nt: TGCGCCAGCAGTTCTGGGGACACAGATACGCAGTATTTT
cdr3_aa: CASSSGDTDTQYF

clone_size: .
j_call: TRBJ1-2
d_call: TRBD1
v_call: TRBV20-1
cdr3_nt: TGCAGTGCTAGAGATCAGACAGGGTGCGGCTACACCTTC
cdr3_aa: CSARDQTGCGYTF

clone_size: few
j_call: TRBJ2-1
d_call: .
v_call: TRBV2
cdr3_nt: TGTGCCAGCAGGGGCTTCGGCGATGAGCAGTTCTTC
cdr3_aa: CASRGFGDEQFF

clone_size: few
j_call: TRBJ1-4
d_call: .
v_call: TRBV7-8
cdr3_nt: TGTGCCAGCAGCTTTTCGGAAAATAATGAAAAACTGTTTTTT
cdr3_aa: CASSFSENNEKLFF

clone_size: .
j_call: TRBJ2-1
d_call: TRBD2
v_call: TRBV6-1
cdr3_nt: TGTGCCAGCAGTGAAATCGGGGGGAGCTCCTACAATGAGCAGTTCTTC
cdr3_aa: CASSEIGGSSYNEQFF

clone_size: .
j_call: TRBJ2-5
d_call: TRBD2
v_call: TRBV7-7
cdr3_nt: TGTGCCAGCAGCTTAGTCCCTAGCGGGGGGGCGGAGACCCAGTACTTC
cdr3_aa: CASSLVPSGGAETQYF

clone_size: .
j_call: TRBJ2-7
d_call: .
v_call: TRBV7-2
cdr3_nt: TGTGCCAGCAGCCCTCCGGGACCGGGAGAGCAGTACTTC
cdr3_aa: CASSPPGPGEQYF

clone_size: few
j_call: TRBJ2-5
d_call: .
v_call: TRBV27
cdr3_nt: TGTGCCAGCAGTTTAGGGCTAGCTTGGGAGACCCAGTACTTC
cdr3_aa: CASSLGLAWETQYF

clone_size: .
j_call: TRBJ1-2
d_call: .
v_call: TRBV7-2
cdr3_nt: TGTGCCAGCAGCCCCGGACAGAGCGGCTATGGCTACACCTTC
cdr3_aa: CASSPGQSGYGYTF

clone_size: .
j_call: TRBJ1-6
d_call: TRBD1
v_call: TRBV10-3
cdr3_nt: TGTGCCATCAGTGTGGGACAGAATAATTCACCCCTCCACTTT
cdr3_aa: CAISVGQNNSPLHF

clone_size: .
j_call: TRBJ2-1
d_call: .
v_call: TRBV20-1
cdr3_nt: TGCAGTGCTCTTACTAGCACCGATGAGCAGTTCTTC
cdr3_aa: CSALTSTDEQFF

clone_size: .
j_call: TRBJ1-6
d_call: .
v_call: TRBV9
cdr3_nt: TGTGCCAGCAGCAGATATGGTGATAATTCACCCCTCCACTTT
cdr3_aa: CASSRYGDNSPLHF

clone_size: .
j_call: TRBJ2-2
d_call: .
v_call: TRBV11-2
cdr3_nt: TGTGCCAGCACCTTCGGGACCTACCTTGGGACCGGGGAGCTGTTTTTT
cdr3_aa: CASTFGTYLGTGELFF

clone_size: many
j_call: TRBJ2-5
d_call: .
v_call: TRBV11-2
cdr3_nt: TGTGCCAGCAGCCCAGAAATCGGTCAAGAGACCCAGTACTTC
cdr3_aa: CASSPEIGQETQYF

clone_size: .
j_call: TRBJ2-7
d_call: TRBD2
v_call: TRBV20-1
cdr3_nt: TGCAGTGCTAGAGTGGCCCAGCGGGGCACCTACGAGCAGTACTTC
cdr3_aa: CSARVAQRGTYEQYF

clone_size: .
j_call: TRBJ1-2
d_call: .
v_call: TRBV29-1
cdr3_nt: TGCAGCTCCCGAGCCGGCGGTGGCTACACCTTC
cdr3_aa: CSSRAGGGYTF

clone_size: few
j_call: TRBJ1-4
d_call: .
v_call: TRBV10-3
cdr3_nt: TGTGCCATCAGTGAGTCGGTTGCGGCTGCCGGGGTACTGTTTTTT
cdr3_aa: CAISESVAAAGVLFF

clone_size: once
j_call: TRBJ2-1
d_call: TRBD2
v_call: TRBV5-1
cdr3_nt: TGCGCCAGCAGCTTGGTGTCTAGCGGGGGCCTTGACAATGAGCAGTTCTTC
cdr3_aa: CASSLVSSGGLDNEQFF

clone_size: .
j_call: TRBJ2-7
d_call: .
v_call: TRBV28
cdr3_nt: TGTGCCAGCAGTCGGGTAGGGAGCGAGCGGTACTTC
cdr3_aa: CASSRVGSERYF

clone_size: few
j_call: TRBJ2-7
d_call: TRBD2
v_call: TRBV20-1
cdr3_nt: TGCAGTGCCTCAGGGAGGGCGGACGAGCAGTACTTC
cdr3_aa: CSASGRADEQYF

clone_size: few
j_call: TRBJ1-2
d_call: .
v_call: TRBV10-3
cdr3_nt: TGTGCCATCAGTGAGGTGGTGGGGACGAATTATGGCTACACCTTC
cdr3_aa: CAISEVVGTNYGYTF

clone_size: .
j_call: TRBJ1-4
d_call: .
v_call: TRBV12-3/TRBV12-4
cdr3_nt: TGTGCCAGCAGTTACGGACAGCCTAATGAAAAACTGTTTTTT
cdr3_aa: CASSYGQPNEKLFF

clone_size: once
j_call: TRBJ2-6
d_call: TRBD1
v_call: TRBV2
cdr3_nt: TGTGCCAGCAGTTACAGGGGCGGCACTTCCTCTGGGGCCAACGTCCTGACTTTC
cdr3_aa: CASSYRGGTSSGANVLTF

clone_size: few
j_call: TRBJ2-5
d_call: .
v_call: TRBV6-1
cdr3_nt: TGTGCCAGCAGTCTTGTGCGGGGACAAGAGACCCAGTACTTC
cdr3_aa: CASSLVRGQETQYF

clone_size: few
j_call: TRBJ1-6
d_call: TRBD1
v_call: TRBV5-1
cdr3_nt: TGCGCCAGCAGCCCGGGACAGTTCGATTCACCCCTCCACTTT
cdr3_aa: CASSPGQFDSPLHF

clone_size: .
j_call: TRBJ2-2
d_call: TRBD2
v_call: TRBV6-6
cdr3_nt: TGTGCCGCCAATAGCGGGGGGTTGAGCACCGGGGAGCTGTTTTTT
cdr3_aa: CAANSGGLSTGELFF

clone_size: once
j_call: TRBJ2-1
d_call: TRBD1
v_call: TRBV7-2
cdr3_nt: TGTGCCAGCAGCATATCACAGGGGGCCTCGTACAATGAGCAGTTCTTC
cdr3_aa: CASSISQGASYNEQFF